One and the same sample provided the 2 T cell receptor beta chains below, sequenced in a study of blood T cell repertoires in COVID-19 (dated by TCRdb to the early 2020s). Library preparation used the immunoSEQ multiplex PCR assay. The source is immuneACCESS, and TCRdb retained only in-frame sequences with V and J called. Part of the clones is not carried over; for the studies checked, unresolved V genes explain less than half of this, and the remainder is unexplained. The sample includes 80,000 or so clones, with 90% to 95% observed a single time. Clones ranked in the top ten supply over 1.5% of the sample. Material for sequencing was peripheral blood. The receptors stem from a woman in her 50s in a cohort sampled during active COVID-19.

The chain joins TRBV28 to TRBJ1-1, with 11 nucleotides matching TRBD1. This CDR3 region has 16 residues. V shed 6 bases and J 2 bases; nucleotides not matched to a gene: 8. Germline CDR1 MDHEN, CDR2 SYDVKM. CDR3 sequence: CASRPGTGGENTEAFF. The CDR3 DNA is TGTGCCAGCAGGCCCGGGACAGGGGGTGAAAACACTGAAGCTTTCTTT.

V and J are TRBV19 and TRBJ2-7; TRBD1 is a possible D gene (6 bases). Germline CDR1 is LNHDA and CDR2 is SQIVND (reference sequence). The CDR3 has 15 residues. V dropped 1 base and J dropped 6 bases, with 16 bases sitting between them. The CDR3 DNA follows: TGTGCCAGTAGTATAGGTGACAGGATCCCGTCCGAGCAGTACTTC. Translating it yields CASSIGDRIPSEQYF.